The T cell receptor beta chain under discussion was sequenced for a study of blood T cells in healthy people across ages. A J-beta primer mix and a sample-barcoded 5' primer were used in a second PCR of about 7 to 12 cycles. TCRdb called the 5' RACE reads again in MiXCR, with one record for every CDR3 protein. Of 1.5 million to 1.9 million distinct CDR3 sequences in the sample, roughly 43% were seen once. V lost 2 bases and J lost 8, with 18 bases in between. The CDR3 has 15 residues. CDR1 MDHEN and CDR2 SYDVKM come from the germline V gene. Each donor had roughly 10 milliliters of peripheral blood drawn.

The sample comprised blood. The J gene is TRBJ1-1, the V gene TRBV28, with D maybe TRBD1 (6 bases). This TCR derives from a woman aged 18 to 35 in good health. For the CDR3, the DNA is TGTGCCAGCAGTTTACCAGGGGTCATAGCATCGGAAGCTTTCTTT. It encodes CASSLPGVIASEAFF.